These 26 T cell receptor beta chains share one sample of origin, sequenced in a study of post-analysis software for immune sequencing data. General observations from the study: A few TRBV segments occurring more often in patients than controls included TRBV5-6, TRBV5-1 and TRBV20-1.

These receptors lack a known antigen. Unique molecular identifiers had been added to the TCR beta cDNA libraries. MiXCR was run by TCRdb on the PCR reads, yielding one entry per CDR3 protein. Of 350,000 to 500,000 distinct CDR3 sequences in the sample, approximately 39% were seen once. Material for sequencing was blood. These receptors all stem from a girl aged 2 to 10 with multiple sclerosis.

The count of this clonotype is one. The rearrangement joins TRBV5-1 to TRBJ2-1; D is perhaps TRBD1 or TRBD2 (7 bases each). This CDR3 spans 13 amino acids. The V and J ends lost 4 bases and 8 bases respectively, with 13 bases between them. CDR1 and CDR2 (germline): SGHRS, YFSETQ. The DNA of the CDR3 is TGCGCCAGCAGCCAGGGGGGGGCCGATGAGCAGTTCTTC. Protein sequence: CASSQGGADEQFF.

The CDR3: CASKDRESGNTIYF. The CDR3 coding sequence is TGTGCCAGCAAAGACAGGGAGTCTGGAAACACCATATATTTT. This chain links TRBV12-3 or TRBV12-4 with TRBJ1-3; 7 bases are shared with TRBD1. J lost 1 base, V lost 7 bases, and 4 bases had no gene match. The CDR3 is 14 residues long.

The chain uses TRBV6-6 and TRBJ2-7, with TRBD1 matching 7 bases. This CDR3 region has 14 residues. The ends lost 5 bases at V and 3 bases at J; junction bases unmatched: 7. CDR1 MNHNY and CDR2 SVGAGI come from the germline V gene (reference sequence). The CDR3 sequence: CASSTRDSYYEQYF. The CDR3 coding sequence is TGTGCCAGCAGTACCCGGGACAGTTACTACGAGCAGTACTTC.

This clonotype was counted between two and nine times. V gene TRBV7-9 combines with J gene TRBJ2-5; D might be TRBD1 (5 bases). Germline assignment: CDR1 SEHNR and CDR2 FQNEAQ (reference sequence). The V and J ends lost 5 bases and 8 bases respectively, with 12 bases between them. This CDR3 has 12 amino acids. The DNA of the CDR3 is TGTGCCAGCAGCGCCCCAGGGCCTACCCAGTACTTC. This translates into CASSAPGPTQYF. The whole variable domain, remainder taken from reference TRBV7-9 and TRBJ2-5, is DTGVSQNPRHKITKRGQNVTFRCDPISEHNRLYWYRQTLGQGPEFLTYFQNEAQLEKSRLLSDRFSAERPKGSFSTLEIQRTEQGDSAMYLCASSAPGPTQYFGPGTRLLVL.

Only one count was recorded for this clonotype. As DNA, the CDR3 is TGCAGTGCTAGACCATACGCCGGGACTAGCGGGGCCCTCACGGGCACAGATACGCAGTATTTT. It yields the protein CSARPYAGTSGALTGTDTQYF. The chain carries TRBV20-1 and TRBJ2-3, with 13 bases fitting TRBD2. The CDR3 is made up of 21 amino acids. From germline, CDR1 is DFQATT and CDR2 SNEGSKA (reference sequence). Germline trimming cut 2 bases from V and 1 base from J; bases unmatched to any gene: 18.

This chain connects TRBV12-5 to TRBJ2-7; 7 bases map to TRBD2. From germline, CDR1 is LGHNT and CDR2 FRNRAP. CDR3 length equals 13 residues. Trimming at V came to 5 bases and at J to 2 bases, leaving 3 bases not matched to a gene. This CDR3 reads CASGAGAPYEQYF. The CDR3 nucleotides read TGTGCTAGTGGTGCGGGAGCCCCCTACGAGCAGTACTTC.

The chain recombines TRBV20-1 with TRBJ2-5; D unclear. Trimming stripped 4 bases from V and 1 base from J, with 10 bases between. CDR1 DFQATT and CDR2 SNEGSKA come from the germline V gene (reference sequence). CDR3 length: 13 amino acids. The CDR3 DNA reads TGCAGTGCTAACCCTCGGCCCCAAGAGACCCAGTACTTC. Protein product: CSANPRPQETQYF.

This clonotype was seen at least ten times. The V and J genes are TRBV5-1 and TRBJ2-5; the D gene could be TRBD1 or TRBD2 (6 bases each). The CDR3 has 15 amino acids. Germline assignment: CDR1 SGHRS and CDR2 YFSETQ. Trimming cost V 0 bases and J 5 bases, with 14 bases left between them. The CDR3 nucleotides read TGCGCCAGCAGCTTGGGGAACAGGGAGGAGGAGACCCAGTACTTC. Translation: CASSLGNREEETQYF.

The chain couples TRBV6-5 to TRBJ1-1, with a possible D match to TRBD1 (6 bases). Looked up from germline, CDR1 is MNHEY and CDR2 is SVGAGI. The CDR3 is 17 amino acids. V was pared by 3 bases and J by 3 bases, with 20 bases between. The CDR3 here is CASSYGRGARGYTEAFF. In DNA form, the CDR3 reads TGTGCCAGCAGTTATGGGAGGGGGGCCAGGGGTTACACTGAAGCTTTCTTT.

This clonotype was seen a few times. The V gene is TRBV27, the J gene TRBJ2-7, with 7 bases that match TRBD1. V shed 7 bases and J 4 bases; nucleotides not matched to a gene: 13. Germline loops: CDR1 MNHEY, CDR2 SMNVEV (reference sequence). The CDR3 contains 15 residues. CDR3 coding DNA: TGTGCCAGCAAAAGGTTAGGGACAGCGCATTACGAGCAGTACTTC. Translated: CASKRLGTAHYEQYF.

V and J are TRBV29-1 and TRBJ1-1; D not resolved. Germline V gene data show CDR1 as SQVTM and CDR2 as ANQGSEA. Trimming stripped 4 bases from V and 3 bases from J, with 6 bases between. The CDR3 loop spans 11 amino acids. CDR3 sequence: CSVAADTEAFF. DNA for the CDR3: TGCAGCGTTGCGGCAGACACTGAAGCTTTCTTT. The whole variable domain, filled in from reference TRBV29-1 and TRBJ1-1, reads SAVISQKPSRDICQRGTSLTIQCQVDSQVTMMFWYRQQPGQSLTLIATANQGSEATYESGFVIDKFPISRPNLTFSTLTVSNMSPEDSSIYLCSVAADTEAFFGQGTRLTVV.

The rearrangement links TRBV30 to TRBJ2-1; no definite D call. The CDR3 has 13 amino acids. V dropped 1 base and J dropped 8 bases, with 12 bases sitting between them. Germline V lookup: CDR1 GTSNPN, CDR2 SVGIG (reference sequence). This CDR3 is CAWSEGARDEQFF. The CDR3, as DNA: TGTGCCTGGAGTGAGGGTGCCCGCGATGAGCAGTTCTTC.

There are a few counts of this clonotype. The CDR3 sequence is CASSLYENTEAFF. The CDR3 DNA sequence: TGTGCCAGCAGCTTATATGAGAACACTGAAGCTTTCTTT. V and J are TRBV7-3 and TRBJ1-1, with D hard to call. V shed 2 bases and J shed 1 base, with 5 bases lying between them. Germline CDR1 SGHTA, CDR2 FQGTGA. CDR3 length: 13 amino acids.

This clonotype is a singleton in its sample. The CDR3 region has the DNA TGTGCCAGCAGTCCCCGGGGGACGGAATACAATGAGCAGTTCTTC. Encoded protein: CASSPRGTEYNEQFF. The rearrangement joins TRBV12-3 or TRBV12-4 to TRBJ2-1, with D possibly TRBD2 on 6 matching bases. The CDR3 length is 15 residues. Trimming stripped 5 bases from V and 4 bases from J, with 15 bases between.

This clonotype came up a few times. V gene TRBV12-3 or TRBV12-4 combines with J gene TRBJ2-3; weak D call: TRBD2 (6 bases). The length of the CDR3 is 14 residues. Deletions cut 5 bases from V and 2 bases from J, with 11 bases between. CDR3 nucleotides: TGTGCCAGCAGTCGCGGAGGGGCCACAGATACGCAGTATTTT. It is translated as CASSRGGATDTQYF.

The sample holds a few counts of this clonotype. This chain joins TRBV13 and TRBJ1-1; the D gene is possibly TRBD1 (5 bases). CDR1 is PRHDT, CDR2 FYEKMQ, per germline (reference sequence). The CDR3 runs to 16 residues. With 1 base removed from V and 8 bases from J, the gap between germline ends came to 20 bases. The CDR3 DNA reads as TGTGCCAGCAGCTTAGAAGGAGGTCGAAGGGGAAGAGAAGCTTTCTTT. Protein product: CASSLEGGRRGREAFF.

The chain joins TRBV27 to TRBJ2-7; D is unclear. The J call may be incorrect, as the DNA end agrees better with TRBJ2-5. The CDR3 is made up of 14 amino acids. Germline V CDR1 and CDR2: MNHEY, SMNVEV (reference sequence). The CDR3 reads CASSTSGVLETQYF. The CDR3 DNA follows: TGTGCCAGCAGTACGAGTGGGGTTCTGGAGACCCAGTACTTC.

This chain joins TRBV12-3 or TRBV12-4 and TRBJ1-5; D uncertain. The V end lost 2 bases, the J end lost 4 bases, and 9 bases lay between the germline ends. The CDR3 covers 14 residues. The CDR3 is CASSLPWVNQPQHF. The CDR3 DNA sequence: TGTGCCAGCAGTTTACCTTGGGTGAATCAGCCCCAGCATTTT.

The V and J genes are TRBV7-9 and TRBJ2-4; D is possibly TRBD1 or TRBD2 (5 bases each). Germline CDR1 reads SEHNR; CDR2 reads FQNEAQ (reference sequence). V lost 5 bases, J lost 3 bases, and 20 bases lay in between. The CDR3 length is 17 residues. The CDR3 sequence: CASSNLLSGPGKNIQYF. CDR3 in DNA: TGTGCCAGCAGCAACCTCCTGTCGGGGCCGGGCAAAAACATTCAGTACTTC.

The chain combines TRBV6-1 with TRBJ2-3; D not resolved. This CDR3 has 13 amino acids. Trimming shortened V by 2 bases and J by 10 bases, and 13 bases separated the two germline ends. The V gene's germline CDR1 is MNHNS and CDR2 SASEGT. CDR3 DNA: TGTGCCAGCAGTGAAAATAAGGGTCGACCGCAGTATTTT. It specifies CASSENKGRPQYF.

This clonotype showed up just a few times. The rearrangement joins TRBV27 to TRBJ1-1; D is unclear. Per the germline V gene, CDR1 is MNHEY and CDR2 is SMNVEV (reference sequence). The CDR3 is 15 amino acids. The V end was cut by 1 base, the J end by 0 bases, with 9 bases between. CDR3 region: CASSLYPGVNTEAFF. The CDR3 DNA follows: TGTGCCAGCAGTTTATACCCGGGAGTGAACACTGAAGCTTTCTTT.

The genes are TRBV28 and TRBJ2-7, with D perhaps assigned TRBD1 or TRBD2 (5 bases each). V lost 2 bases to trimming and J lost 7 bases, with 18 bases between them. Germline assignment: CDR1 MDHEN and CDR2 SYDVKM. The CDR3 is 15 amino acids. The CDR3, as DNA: TGTGCCAGCAGTTTACCGGGACCCCTCCAGTATGAGCAGTACTTC. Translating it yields CASSLPGPLQYEQYF. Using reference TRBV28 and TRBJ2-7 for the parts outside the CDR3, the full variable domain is DVKVTQSSRYLVKRTGEKVFLECVQDMDHENMFWYRQDPGLGLRLIYFSYDVKMKEKGDIPEGYSVSREKKERFSLILESASTNQTSMYLCASSLPGPLQYEQYFGPGTRLTVT.

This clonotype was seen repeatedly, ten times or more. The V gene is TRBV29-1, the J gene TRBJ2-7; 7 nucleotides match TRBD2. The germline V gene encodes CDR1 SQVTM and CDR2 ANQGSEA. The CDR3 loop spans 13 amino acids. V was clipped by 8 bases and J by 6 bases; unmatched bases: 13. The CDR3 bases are TGCAGCCCCCAAGGGGCTCCGGGGGGCGAGCAGTACTTC. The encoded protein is CSPQGAPGGEQYF.

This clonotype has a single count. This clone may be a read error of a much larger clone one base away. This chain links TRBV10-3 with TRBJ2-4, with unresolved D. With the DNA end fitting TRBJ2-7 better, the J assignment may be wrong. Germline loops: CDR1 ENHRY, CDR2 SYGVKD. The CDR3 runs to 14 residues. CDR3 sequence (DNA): TGTGCCATCAGTGGGAAGGGCCTTGCCTACGAGCAGTACTTC. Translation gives CAISGKGLAYEQYF.

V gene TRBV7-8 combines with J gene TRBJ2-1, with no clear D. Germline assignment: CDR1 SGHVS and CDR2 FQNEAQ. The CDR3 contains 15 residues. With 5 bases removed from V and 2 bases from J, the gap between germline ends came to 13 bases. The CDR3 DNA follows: TGTGCCAGCAGCCATTCGGTTCAGGCCTACAATGAGCAGTTCTTC. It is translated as CASSHSVQAYNEQFF.

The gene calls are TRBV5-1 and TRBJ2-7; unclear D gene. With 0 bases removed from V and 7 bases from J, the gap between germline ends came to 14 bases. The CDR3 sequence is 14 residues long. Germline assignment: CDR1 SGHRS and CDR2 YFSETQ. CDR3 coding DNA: TGCGCCAGCAGCTTGGGCTTGTCGTCAGGAGAGCAGTACTTC. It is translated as CASSLGLSSGEQYF.